The table lists the clone carrying this TCR beta chain with a count of one. Antigen: not known. Deletions cut 5 bases from V and 2 bases from J, with 7 bases between. CDR1 and CDR2 (germline): KGHSH, LQKENI. The CDR3 runs 12 residues. Assay used: immunoSEQ multiplex PCR; TCRdb lists only in-frame clones, some missing. The sample contains some 20,000 clones, just over 85% of which appear only once. The data belong to a study of PD-L1 blockade in urothelial cancer. For the study at large: Blood analysis was done at 3 weeks (second dose) and 6 weeks after treatment began. Specimens of blood held a median count of roughly 150,000 T cells.

Study results and caveats: Durable-benefit patients had greater expansion of tumor-associated blood clones at 3 weeks.

Each individual provided 1 to 8 samples (taken pretreatment and on-treatment). Sequencing used PBMCs, obtained around atezolizumab (anti-PD-L1) treatment. The rearrangement joins TRBV18 to TRBJ2-7; D is possibly TRBD1 (5 bases). The receptor comes from a man between 50 and 59 years old with urothelial cancer. CDR3 amino acids: CASSRGPYEQYF. DNA for the CDR3: TGTGCCAGCTCAAGGGGCCCCTACGAGCAGTACTTC.